Included here is one TCR beta chain sequence, with context. The sample belongs to a study of blood T cell repertoires in COVID-19. Study context: Sites in the United States, Italy and Spain provided acute and convalescent COVID-19 samples. Sources were T cells, B-cell-depleted T cells, or PBMCs; the material itself was cDNA or gDNA.

In the authors' workflow: Researchers report that nucleated cell counts were estimated from reference gene primer amplification. The table came from immunoSEQ multiplex PCR; TCRdb's copy has only in-frame clones and leaves some out. From that table come the V and J calls and clone size; the DNA was used to work out D and trimming. The sample has about 380,000 clones, around 89% seen once. The sample taken for sequencing was peripheral blood. The source of this sequence is a man aged 40-49 years with acute or convalescent COVID-19.

In DNA form, the CDR3 reads TGTGCCAGCAGCTCCATGGTTAGGGGGCACGAGCAGTACTTC. It encodes CASSSMVRGHEQYF. This rearrangement joins TRBV5-6 to TRBJ2-7; 7 bases are shared with TRBD1. The CDR3 extends over 14 amino acids. Germline-derived CDR1 and CDR2 are SGHDT and YYEEEE. Trimming removed 3 bases from V and 5 bases from J; junction bases left unmatched: 8.